Presented here are 9 T cell receptor beta chains from one specimen sequenced in a study of spatial heterogeneity in lung cancer. Documented time point: sample taken at primary tumor resection. MiXCR, run by TCRdb on the 5' RACE reads, gives a single entry per CDR3 protein. This repertoire shows about 20,000 distinct CDR3 sequences, 4.5% to 7% found once; its top ten account for approximately 30%. This material consisted of PBMCs, taken at surgery. These receptors were taken from a male donor with early-stage non-small cell lung cancer.

This clonotype was found many times. This sequence joins TRBV6-1 and TRBJ1-1, with D possibly TRBD1 on 6 matching bases. This CDR3 has 13 residues. Trimming stripped 4 bases from V and 11 bases from J, with 17 bases between. Germline V lookup: CDR1 MNHNS, CDR2 SASEGT. The CDR3 protein is CASSVQGPWGAFF. The CDR3 DNA is TGTGCCAGCAGTGTACAGGGCCCCTGGGGCGCTTTCTTT.

This clonotype was seen only a few times. CDR3 DNA: TGTGCCAGCAGCTCAGGGACAGATACGCAGTATTTT. Translating it yields CASSSGTDTQYF. The chain employs TRBV7-2 and TRBJ2-3, with a possible D match to TRBD1 (5 bases). Germline CDR1 is SGHTA and CDR2 is FQGNSA. This CDR3 has 12 amino acids. The ends were cut back, 4 bases at V and 3 bases at J, with 5 bases in the middle.

This clonotype was observed at least ten times. V gene TRBV6-2 or TRBV6-3 combines with J gene TRBJ2-3, with TRBD2 matching 10 bases. Germline V gene data show CDR1 as MNHEY and CDR2 as SVGEGT. V lost 8 bases to trimming and J lost 1 base; unmatched junction nucleotides: 6. The CDR3 spans 15 residues. The CDR3 reads CASHRAGGRTDTQYF. In DNA, the CDR3 is TGTGCCAGCCATCGAGCGGGAGGGCGCACAGATACGCAGTATTTT.

The rearrangement links TRBV11-1 to TRBJ2-7; D ambiguous. V dropped 3 bases and J dropped 6 bases, with 9 bases sitting between them. The CDR3 covers 12 residues. Germline-derived CDR1 and CDR2 are SGHAT and FQDESV (reference sequence). The CDR3 sequence is CASSFQSTEQYF. CDR3 in DNA: TGTGCCAGCAGCTTCCAGTCGACCGAGCAGTACTTC.

This clonotype was counted at least ten times. The V and J genes are TRBV7-9 and TRBJ2-6; D uncertain. Germline lookup yields CDR1 SEHNR and CDR2 FQNEAQ (reference sequence). The CDR3 consists of 18 residues. Trimming stripped 5 bases from V and 0 bases from J, with 17 bases between. CDR3: CASSPGLKAFSGANVLTF. CDR3 coding DNA: TGTGCCAGCAGCCCTGGCTTGAAGGCCTTCTCTGGGGCCAACGTCCTGACTTTC.

This clonotype was seen repeatedly, ten times or more. The rearrangement uses TRBV7-9 and TRBJ1-2; a possible D gene is TRBD1 (5 bases). This CDR3 region has 17 residues. Germline V gene sequence: CDR1 SEHNR, CDR2 FQNEAQ (reference sequence). Trimming removed 1 base from V and 2 bases from J, with 17 bases in between. The CDR3 DNA reads TGTGCCAGCAGCTTAGGGGGGTCAGACACCACCAACTATGGCTACACCTTC. It yields the protein CASSLGGSDTTNYGYTF. The entire variable domain, with the rest obtained from reference TRBV7-9 and TRBJ1-2, is as follows: DTGVSQNPRHKITKRGQNVTFRCDPISEHNRLYWYRQTLGQGPEFLTYFQNEAQLEKSRLLSDRFSAERPKGSFSTLEIQRTEQGDSAMYLCASSLGGSDTTNYGYTFGSGTRLTVV.

This CDR3 reads CASSQGYGGAGTDTQYF. The CDR3 DNA sequence: TGTGCCAGCAGCCAAGGGTACGGGGGGGCCGGCACAGATACGCAGTATTTT. The gene calls are TRBV3-1 and TRBJ2-3, with TRBD2 identical over 8 bases. This CDR3 is built from 17 residues. Germline CDR1 reads LGHDT; CDR2 reads YNNKEL (reference sequence). J gave up 1 base and V 1 base, and 7 bases lay outside the gene matches.

In its sample, this clonotype ranks as medium-sized. The rearrangement links TRBV3-1 to TRBJ2-7, with D possibly TRBD2 on 8 matching bases. Germline V gene lookup returns CDR1 LGHDT and CDR2 YNNKEL (reference sequence). This CDR3 spans 18 amino acids. Between the trimmed V and J ends, which lost 0 bases and 1 base, there was a span of 19 bases. CDR3 nucleotide sequence: TGTGCCAGCAGCCAAGACCGGGGGGGACAGTCGGTTTCCTACGAGCAGTACTTC. Its translation is CASSQDRGGQSVSYEQYF.

The sample holds many counts of this clonotype. The V and J genes are TRBV10-3 and TRBJ2-7; 11 bases fit TRBD2. Germline V lookup: CDR1 ENHRY, CDR2 SYGVKD. V dropped 2 bases and J dropped 2; count of bases not matched to a gene: 5. The CDR3 runs 16 residues. CDR3 in DNA: TGTGCCATCAGTGAGACCCTAGCGGGAGGCCCCTACGAGCAGTACTTC. Amino acid sequence: CAISETLAGGPYEQYF.